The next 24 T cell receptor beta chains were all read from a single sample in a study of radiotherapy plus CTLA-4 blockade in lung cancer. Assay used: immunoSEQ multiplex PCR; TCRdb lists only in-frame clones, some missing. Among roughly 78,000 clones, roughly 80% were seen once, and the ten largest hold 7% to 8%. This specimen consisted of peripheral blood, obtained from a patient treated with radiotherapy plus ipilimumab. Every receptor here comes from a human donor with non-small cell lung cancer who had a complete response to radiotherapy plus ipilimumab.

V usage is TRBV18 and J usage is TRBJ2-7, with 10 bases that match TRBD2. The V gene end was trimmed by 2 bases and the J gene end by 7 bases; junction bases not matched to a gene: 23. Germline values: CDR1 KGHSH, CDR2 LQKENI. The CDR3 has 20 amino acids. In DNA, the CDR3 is TGTGCCAGCTCACCAAAGATGGGCCTAGCGGGGGCATCCGGGATGTTGGAGCAGTACTTC. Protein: CASSPKMGLAGASGMLEQYF.

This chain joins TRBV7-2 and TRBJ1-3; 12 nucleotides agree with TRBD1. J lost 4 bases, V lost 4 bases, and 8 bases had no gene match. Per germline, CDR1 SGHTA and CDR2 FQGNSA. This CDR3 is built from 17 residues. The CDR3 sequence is CASSSRDRGLAGNTIYF. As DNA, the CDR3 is TGTGCCAGCAGCTCCCGGGACAGGGGGCTTGCAGGAAACACCATATATTTT.

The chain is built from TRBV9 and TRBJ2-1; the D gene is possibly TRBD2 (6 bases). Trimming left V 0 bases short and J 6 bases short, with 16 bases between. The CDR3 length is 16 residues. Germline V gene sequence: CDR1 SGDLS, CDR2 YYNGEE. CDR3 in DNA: TGTGCCAGCAGCGTAGGTGGAGGGAGTGGGGGCAATGAGCAGTTCTTC. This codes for CASSVGGGSGGNEQFF.

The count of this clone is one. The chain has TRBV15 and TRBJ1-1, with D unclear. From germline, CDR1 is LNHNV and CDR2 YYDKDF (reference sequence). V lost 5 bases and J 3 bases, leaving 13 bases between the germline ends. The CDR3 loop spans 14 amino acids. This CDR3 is CATSLSRRDTEAFF. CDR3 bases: TGTGCCACCAGCTTATCGCGACGAGACACTGAAGCTTTCTTT.

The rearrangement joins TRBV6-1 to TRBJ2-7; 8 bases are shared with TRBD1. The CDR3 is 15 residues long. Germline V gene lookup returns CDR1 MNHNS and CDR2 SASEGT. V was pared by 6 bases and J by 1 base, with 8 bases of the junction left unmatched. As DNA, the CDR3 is TGTGCCAGCAGAACAGGGGGATTTATTTCCTACGAGCAGTACTTC. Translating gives CASRTGGFISYEQYF.

CDR3 amino acids: CASGTGVLPNYGYTF. The CDR3 DNA follows: TGTGCCAGCGGGACAGGGGTCCTTCCAAACTATGGCTACACCTTC. The rearrangement joins TRBV13 to TRBJ1-2; TRBD1 agrees at 10 bases. Per germline, CDR1 PRHDT and CDR2 FYEKMQ (reference sequence). V was clipped by 8 bases and J by 2 bases; unmatched bases: 8. The CDR3 totals 15 residues.

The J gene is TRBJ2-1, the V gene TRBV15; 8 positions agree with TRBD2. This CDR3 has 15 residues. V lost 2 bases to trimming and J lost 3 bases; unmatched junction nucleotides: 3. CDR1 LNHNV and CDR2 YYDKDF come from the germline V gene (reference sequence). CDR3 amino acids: CATSRWLAGYNEQFF. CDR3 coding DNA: TGTGCCACCAGCAGATGGCTAGCGGGCTACAATGAGCAGTTCTTC.

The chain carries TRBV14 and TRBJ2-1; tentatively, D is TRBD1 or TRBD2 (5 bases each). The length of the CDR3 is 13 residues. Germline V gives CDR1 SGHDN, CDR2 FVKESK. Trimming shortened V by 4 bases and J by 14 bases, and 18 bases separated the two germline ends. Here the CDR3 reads CASSPAGTSSEFF. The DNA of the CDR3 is TGTGCCAGCAGCCCTGCCGGGACGTCCAGCGAGTTCTTC. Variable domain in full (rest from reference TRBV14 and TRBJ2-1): EAGVTQFPSHSVIEKGQTVTLRCDPISGHDNLYWYRRVMGKEIKFLLHFVKESKQDESGMPNNRFLAERTGGTYSTLKVQPAELEDSGVYFCASSPAGTSSEFFGPGTRLTVL.

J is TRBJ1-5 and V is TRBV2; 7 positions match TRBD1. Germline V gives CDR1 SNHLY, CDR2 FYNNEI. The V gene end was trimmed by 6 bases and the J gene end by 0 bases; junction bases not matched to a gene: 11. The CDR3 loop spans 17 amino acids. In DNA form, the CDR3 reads TGTGCCAGCAGGGATGGGACAGCCAGATATAGCAATCAGCCCCAGCATTTT. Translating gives CASRDGTARYSNQPQHF.

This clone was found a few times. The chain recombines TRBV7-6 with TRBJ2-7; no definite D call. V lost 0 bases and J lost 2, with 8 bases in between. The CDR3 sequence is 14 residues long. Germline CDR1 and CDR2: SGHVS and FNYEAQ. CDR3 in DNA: TGTGCCAGCAGCTTAGCGGCAGGACCCTACGAGCAGTACGTC. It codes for CASSLAAGPYEQYV.

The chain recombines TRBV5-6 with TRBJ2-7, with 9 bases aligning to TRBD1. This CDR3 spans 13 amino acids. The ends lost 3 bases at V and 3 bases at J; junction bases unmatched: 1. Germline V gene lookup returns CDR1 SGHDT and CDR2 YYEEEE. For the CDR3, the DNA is TGTGCCAGCAGCTCGACAGGGGGCTACGAGCAGTACGTC. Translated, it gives CASSSTGGYEQYV.

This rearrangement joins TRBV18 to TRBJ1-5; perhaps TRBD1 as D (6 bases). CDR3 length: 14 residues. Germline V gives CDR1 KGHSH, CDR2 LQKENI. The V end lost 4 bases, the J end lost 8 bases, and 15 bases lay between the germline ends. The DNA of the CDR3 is TGTGCCAGCTCACGGGGGGCTGGCGAAGAGCCCCAGCATTTT. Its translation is CASSRGAGEEPQHF.

The CDR3 protein is CASTGVVAGELFF. The CDR3 DNA reads as TGTGCCAGCACCGGGGTGGTCGCCGGGGAGCTGTTTTTT. The rearrangement links TRBV7-2 to TRBJ2-2; possibly TRBD2 for D (5 bases). Germline CDR1 is SGHTA and CDR2 is FQGNSA. Trimming took 7 bases from V and 6 from J, leaving 12 bases between them. The CDR3 consists of 13 residues.

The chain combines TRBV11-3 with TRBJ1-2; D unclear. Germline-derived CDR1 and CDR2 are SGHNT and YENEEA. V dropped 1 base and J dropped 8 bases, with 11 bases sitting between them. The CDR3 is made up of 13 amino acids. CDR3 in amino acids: CASSLAIGEGYTF. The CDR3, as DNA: TGTGCCAGCAGCTTAGCGATCGGGGAGGGCTACACCTTC.

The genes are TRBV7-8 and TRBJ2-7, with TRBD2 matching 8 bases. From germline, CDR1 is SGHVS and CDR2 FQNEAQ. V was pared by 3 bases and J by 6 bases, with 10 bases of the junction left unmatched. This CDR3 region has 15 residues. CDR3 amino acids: CASSLTGGPSSEQYV. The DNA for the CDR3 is TGTGCCAGCAGCTTGACGGGAGGGCCCTCGAGCGAGCAGTACGTC.

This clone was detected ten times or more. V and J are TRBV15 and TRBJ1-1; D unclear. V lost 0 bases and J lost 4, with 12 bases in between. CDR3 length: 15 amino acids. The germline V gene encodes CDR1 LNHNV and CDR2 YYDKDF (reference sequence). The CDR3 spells CATSREGSTLTEAFF. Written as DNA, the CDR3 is TGTGCCACCAGCAGAGAAGGGTCAACCCTCACTGAAGCTTTCTTT.

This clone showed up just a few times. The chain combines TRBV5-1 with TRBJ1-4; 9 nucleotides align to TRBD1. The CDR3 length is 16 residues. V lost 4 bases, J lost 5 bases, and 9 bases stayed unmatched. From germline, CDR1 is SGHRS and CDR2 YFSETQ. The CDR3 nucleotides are TGCGCCAGCAGCGTTCTCCCCACAGGGGGCAATGAAAAACTGTTTTTT. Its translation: CASSVLPTGGNEKLFF.

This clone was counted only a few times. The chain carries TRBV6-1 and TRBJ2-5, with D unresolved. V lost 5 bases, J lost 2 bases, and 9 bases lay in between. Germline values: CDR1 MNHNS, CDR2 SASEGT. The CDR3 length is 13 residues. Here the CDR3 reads CASSRTEQETQYF. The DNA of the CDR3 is TGTGCCAGCAGTCGGACGGAGCAAGAGACCCAGTACTTC.

The CDR3 region has the DNA TGTGCCAGCAGCCCTGGGGCCAACGTCCTGACTTTC. This codes for CASSPGANVLTF. The rearrangement joins TRBV11-2 to TRBJ2-6; D is unclear. In germline, CDR1 is SGHAT, CDR2 FQNNGV. V lost 5 bases and J 2 bases, leaving 1 base between the germline ends. The CDR3 has 12 amino acids.

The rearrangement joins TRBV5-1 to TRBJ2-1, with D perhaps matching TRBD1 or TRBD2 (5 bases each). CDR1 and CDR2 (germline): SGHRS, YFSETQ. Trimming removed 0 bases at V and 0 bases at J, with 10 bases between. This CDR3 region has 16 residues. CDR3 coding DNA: TGCGCCAGCAGCTTGGAGGGGACGAGCTCCTACAATGAGCAGTTCTTC. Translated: CASSLEGTSSYNEQFF.

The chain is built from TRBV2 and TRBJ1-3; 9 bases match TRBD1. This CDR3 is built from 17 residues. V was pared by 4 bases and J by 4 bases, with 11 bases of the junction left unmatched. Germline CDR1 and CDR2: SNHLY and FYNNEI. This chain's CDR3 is CASSATDRGLFGNTIYF. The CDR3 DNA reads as TGTGCCAGCAGTGCGACGGACAGGGGATTATTCGGAAACACCATATATTTT. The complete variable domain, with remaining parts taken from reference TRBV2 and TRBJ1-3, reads EPEVTQTPSHQVTQMGQEVILRCVPISNHLYFYWYRQILGQKVEFLVSFYNNEISEKSEIFDDQFSVERPDGSNFTLKIRSTKLEDSAMYFCASSATDRGLFGNTIYFGEGSWLTVV.

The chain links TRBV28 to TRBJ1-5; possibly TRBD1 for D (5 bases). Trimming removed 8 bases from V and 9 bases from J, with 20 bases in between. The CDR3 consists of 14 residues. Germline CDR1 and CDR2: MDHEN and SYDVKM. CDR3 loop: CASQPSASRGPQHF. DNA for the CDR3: TGTGCCAGCCAACCTTCCGCTTCGAGGGGGCCCCAGCATTTT.

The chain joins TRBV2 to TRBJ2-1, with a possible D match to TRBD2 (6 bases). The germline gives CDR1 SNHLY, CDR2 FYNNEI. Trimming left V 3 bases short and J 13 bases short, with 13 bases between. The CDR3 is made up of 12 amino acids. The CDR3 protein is CASSEVGAGQFF. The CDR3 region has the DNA TGTGCCAGCAGTGAGGTGGGAGCGGGCCAGTTCTTC.

CDR3 DNA: TGTGCCAGCTCACTAACCGTACAGAACACCGGGGAGCTGTTTTTT. Its protein is CASSLTVQNTGELFF. The chain has TRBV18 and TRBJ2-2, with D unresolved. Germline lookup yields CDR1 KGHSH and CDR2 LQKENI. V lost 4 bases and J lost 1, with 10 bases in between. This CDR3 is 15 amino acids long. Filled out from reference TRBV18 and TRBJ2-2, the complete variable domain reads NAGVMQNPRHLVRRRGQEARLRCSPMKGHSHVYWYRQLPEEGLKFMVYLQKENIIDESGMPKERFSAEFPKEGPSILRIQQVVRGDSAAYFCASSLTVQNTGELFFGEGSRLTVL.